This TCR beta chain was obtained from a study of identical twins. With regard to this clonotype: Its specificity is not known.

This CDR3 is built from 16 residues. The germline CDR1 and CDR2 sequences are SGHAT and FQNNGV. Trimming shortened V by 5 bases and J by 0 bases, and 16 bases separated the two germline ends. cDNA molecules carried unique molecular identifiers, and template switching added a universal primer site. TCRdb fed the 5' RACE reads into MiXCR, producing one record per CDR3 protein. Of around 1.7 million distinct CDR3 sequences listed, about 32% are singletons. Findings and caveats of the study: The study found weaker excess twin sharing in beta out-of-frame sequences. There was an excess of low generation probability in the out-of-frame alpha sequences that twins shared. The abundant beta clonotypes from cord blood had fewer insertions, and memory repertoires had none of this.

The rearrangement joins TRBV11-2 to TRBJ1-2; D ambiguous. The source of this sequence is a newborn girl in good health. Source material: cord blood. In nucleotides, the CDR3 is TGTGCCAGCAGCCCCTTGCCGGGGAGAGCTAACTATGGCTACACCTTC. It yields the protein CASSPLPGRANYGYTF. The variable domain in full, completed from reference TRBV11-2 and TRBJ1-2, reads EAGVAQSPRYKIIEKRQSVAFWCNPISGHATLYWYQQILGQGPKLLIQFQNNGVVDDSQLPKDRFSAERLKGVDSTLKIQPAKLEDSAVYLCASSPLPGRANYGYTFGSGTRLTVV.